The clone carrying this T cell receptor (beta chain) has only one observation. The data were taken from a study of blood T cell repertoires in COVID-19. Per germline, CDR1 SQVTM and CDR2 ANQGSEA. This CDR3 contains 11 residues. The germline V and J ends were trimmed by 3 bases and 5 bases, with 7 bases remaining between them. Using immunoSEQ multiplex PCR, the repertoire was profiled, and TCRdb retains in-frame clones only, with some absent. There are about 250,000 clones in the sample; about 80% occur only once, and approximately 3.2% lies in the top ten. This chain joins TRBV29-1 and TRBJ1-1; D uncertain. The specimen sequenced was peripheral blood. The sequence was collected from a woman of 80 years or more with acute or convalescent COVID-19. The CDR3 sequence is CSVDARTEAFF. In DNA, the CDR3 is TGCAGCGTTGACGCGAGGACTGAAGCTTTCTTT. Variable domain in full (rest from reference TRBV29-1 and TRBJ1-1): SAVISQKPSRDICQRGTSLTIQCQVDSQVTMMFWYRQQPGQSLTLIATANQGSEATYESGFVIDKFPISRPNLTFSTLTVSNMSPEDSSIYLCSVDARTEAFFGQGTRLTVV.